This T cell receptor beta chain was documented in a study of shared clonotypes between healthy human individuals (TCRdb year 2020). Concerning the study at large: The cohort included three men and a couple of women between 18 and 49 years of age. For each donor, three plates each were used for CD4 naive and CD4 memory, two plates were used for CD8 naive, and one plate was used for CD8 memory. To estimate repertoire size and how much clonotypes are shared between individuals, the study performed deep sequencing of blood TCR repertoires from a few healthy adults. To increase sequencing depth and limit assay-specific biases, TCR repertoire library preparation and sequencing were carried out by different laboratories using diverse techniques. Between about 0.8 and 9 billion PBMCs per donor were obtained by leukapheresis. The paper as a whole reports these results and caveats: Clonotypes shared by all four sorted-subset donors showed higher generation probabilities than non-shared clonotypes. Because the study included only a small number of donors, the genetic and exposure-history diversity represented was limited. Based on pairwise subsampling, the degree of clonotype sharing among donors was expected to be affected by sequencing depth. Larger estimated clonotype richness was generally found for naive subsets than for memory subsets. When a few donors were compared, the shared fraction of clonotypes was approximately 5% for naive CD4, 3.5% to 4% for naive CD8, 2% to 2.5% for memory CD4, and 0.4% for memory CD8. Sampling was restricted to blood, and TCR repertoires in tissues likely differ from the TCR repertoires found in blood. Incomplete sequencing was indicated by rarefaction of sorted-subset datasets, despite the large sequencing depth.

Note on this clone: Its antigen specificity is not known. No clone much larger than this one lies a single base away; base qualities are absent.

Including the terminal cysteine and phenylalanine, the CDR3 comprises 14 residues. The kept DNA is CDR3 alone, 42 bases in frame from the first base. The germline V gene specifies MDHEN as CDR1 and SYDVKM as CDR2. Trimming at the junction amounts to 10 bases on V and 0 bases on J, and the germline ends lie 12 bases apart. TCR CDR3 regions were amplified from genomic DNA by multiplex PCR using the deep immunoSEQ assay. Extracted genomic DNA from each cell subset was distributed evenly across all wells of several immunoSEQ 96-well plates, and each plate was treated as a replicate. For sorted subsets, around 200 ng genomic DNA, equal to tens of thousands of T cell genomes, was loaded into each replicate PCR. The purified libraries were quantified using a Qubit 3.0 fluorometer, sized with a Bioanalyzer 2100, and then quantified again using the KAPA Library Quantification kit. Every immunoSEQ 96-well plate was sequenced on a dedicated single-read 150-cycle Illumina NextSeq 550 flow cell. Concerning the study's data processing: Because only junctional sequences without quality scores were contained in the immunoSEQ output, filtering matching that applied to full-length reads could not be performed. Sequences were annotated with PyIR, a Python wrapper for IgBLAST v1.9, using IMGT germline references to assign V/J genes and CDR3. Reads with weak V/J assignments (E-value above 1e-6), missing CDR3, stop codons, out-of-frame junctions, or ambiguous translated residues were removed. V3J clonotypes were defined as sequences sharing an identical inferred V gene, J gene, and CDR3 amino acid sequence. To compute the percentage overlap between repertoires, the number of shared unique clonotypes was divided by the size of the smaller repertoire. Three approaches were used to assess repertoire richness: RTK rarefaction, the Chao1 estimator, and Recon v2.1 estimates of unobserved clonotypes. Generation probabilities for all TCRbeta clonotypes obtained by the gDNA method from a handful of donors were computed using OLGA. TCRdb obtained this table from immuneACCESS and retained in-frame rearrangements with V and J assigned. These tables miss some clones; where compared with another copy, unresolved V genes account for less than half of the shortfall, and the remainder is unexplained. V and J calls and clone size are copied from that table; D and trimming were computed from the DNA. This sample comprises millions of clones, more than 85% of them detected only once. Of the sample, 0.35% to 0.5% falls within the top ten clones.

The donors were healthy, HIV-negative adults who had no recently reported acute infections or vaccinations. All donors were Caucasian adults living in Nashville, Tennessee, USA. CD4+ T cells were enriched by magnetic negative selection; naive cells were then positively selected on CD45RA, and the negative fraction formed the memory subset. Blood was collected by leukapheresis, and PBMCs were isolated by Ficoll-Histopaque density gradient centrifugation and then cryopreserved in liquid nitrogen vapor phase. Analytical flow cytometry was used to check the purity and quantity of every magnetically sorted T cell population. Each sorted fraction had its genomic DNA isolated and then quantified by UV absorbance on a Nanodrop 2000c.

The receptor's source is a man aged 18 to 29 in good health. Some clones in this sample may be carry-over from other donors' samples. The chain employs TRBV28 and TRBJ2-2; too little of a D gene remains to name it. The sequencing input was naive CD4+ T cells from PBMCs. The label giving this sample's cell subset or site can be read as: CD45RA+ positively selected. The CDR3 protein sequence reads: CAIPTSANTGELFF. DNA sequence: TGTGCCATCCCGACTTCCGCGAACACCGGGGAGCTGTTTTTT.